One and the same sample provided the 2 T cell receptor beta chains below, sequenced in a study of cytomegalovirus exposure and HLA in healthy donors. PCR was performed using 60 Vbeta and 13 Jbeta primers. The method was immunoSEQ multiplex PCR; TCRdb's version includes in-frame clones alone and lacks a portion of them. The sample lists about 160,000 clones; around 83% were seen once. The material sequenced was PBMCs. These receptors originate from a man over 45 in good health and CMV-seropositive.

V is TRBV19 and J is TRBJ1-1; D perhaps matches TRBD1 (6 bases). V was cut by 7 bases and J by 1 base, with 16 bases left in between. CDR3 length: 15 amino acids. Germline V CDR1 and CDR2: LNHDA, SQIVND (reference sequence). The CDR3 nucleotides read TGTGCCAGTACCGATATCGGGACACGGAACACTGAAGCTTTCTTT. This codes for CASTDIGTRNTEAFF.

The J gene is TRBJ2-7, the V gene TRBV5-1; possible D gene TRBD2, 6 bases. CDR3 length equals 15 residues. The ends were cut back, 1 base at V and 0 bases at J, with 11 bases in the middle. The V gene's germline CDR1 is SGHRS and CDR2 YFSETQ. DNA of the CDR3: TGCGCCAGCAGCTTGTTGGCGGGAAGCTCCTACGAGCAGTACTTC. It translates to CASSLLAGSSYEQYF.